Listed below are T cell receptor beta chains from one sample, sequenced in a study of metastatic and nonmetastatic thyroid tumors. TCRdb re-clonotyped the PCR reads through MiXCR. This table has roughly 59,000 clones, 15% to 20% appearing once. What was sequenced was blood. These receptors were collected from a male donor with papillary thyroid cancer or a benign thyroid nodule (not recorded which). Some clones in this sample may be carry-over from other donors' samples. CDR3s include the opening cysteine and the closing phenylalanine or tryptophan. The D gene is left open where the match is weak. Clone size is given for some rows only: seen once, a few or many times, or a class if the clone is expanded.

TRBD1 | TRBJ2-4 | many | TRBV28 | TGTGCCAGCAGTTGGGACAGGGAGTTTGTCAAAAACATTCAGTACTTC | CASSWDREFVKNIQYF
- | TRBJ2-2 | many | TRBV7-2 | TGTGCCAGCAGCTTTTCTGTGGGAACCGGGGAGCTGTTTTTT | CASSFSVGTGELFF
TRBD1 | TRBJ1-6 | many | TRBV2 | TGTGCCAGCAGTGAATGGGCCCGACAGGGGGGTAATTCACCCCTCCACTTT | CASSEWARQGGNSPLHF
TRBD1 | TRBJ2-5 | many | TRBV20-1 | TGCAGTGCAAAGGGGACAGGGGGAGGCGTAACCCAAGAGACCCAGTACTTC | CSAKGTGGGVTQETQYF
- | TRBJ2-1 | many | TRBV29-1 | TGCAGCGACAGCGGTTCCTACAATGAGCAGTTCTTC | CSDSGSYNEQFF
TRBD2 | TRBJ2-7 | many | TRBV3-1 | TGTGCCAGCAGCCAATCGACTAGCGGTGTATACGAGCAGTACTTC | CASSQSTSGVYEQYF
TRBD2 | TRBJ2-1 | many | TRBV7-3 | TGTGCCAGCAGCATCGATAGCGGGAGCGTCAGTGAGCAGTTCTTC | CASSIDSGSVSEQFF
- | TRBJ1-2 | few | TRBV29-1 | TGCAGCGTTGAAGATCGGGGGTGGGGTCATGCCTATGGCTACACCTTC | CSVEDRGWGHAYGYTF
TRBD1 | TRBJ2-2 | many | TRBV25-1 | TGTGCCAGCAGTGATCCCCAGGGGGCAGGGGCGAACACCGGGGAGCTGTTTTTT | CASSDPQGAGANTGELFF
- | TRBJ1-1 | many | TRBV19 | TGTGCCAGTAGTATGGTGGGTCTTGCGGCTTTCTTT | CASSMVGLAAFF
- | TRBJ2-6 | many | TRBV5-6 | TGTGCCAGCAGCTTGGCAGGGGGGCTTAGGGAGGCCAACGTCCTGACTTTC | CASSLAGGLREANVLTF
- | TRBJ2-5 | many | TRBV4-3 | TGCGCCAGCAGCCAAGAGGGTGGCAGGGCAACAGAGACCCAGTACTTC | CASSQEGGRATETQYF
TRBD1 | TRBJ2-7 | - | TRBV30 | TGTGCCTGTAGTTTGGGACAGGGATACGAGCAGTACTTC | CACSLGQGYEQYF
TRBD1 | TRBJ1-5 | many | TRBV6-1 | TGTGCCAGCACAAAGACAGGGTTGGCCCAGCATTTT | CASTKTGLAQHF
- | TRBJ2-5 | - | TRBV4-1 | TGCGCCAGCAGCCAAGCCTGGGCAGGGGCAGAGACCCAGTACTTC | CASSQAWAGAETQYF
TRBD1 | TRBJ2-3 | many | TRBV7-3 | TGTGCCAGCAGCACAACAGGGGCCCCCACAGATACGCAGTATTTT | CASSTTGAPTDTQYF
TRBD2 | TRBJ2-3 | many | TRBV9 | TGTGCCAGCACCCCCTCTGGATCAGCGGGGCCCCCAGATACGCAGTATTTT | CASTPSGSAGPPDTQYF